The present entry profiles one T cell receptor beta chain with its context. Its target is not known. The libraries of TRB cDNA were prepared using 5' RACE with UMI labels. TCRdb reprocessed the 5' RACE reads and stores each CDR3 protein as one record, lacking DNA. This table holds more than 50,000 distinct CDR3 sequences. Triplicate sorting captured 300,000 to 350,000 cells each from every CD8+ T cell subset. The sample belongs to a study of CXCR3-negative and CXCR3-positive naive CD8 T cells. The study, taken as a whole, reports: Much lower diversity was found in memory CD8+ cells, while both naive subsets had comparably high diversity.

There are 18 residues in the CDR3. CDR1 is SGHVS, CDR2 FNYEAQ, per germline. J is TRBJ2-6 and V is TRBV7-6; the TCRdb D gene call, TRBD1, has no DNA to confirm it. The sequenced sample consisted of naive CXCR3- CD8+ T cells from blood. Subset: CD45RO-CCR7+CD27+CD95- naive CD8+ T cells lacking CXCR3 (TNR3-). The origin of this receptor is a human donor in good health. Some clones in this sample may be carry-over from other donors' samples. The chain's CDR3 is CASSLSYRASSGANVLTF.